The 7 T cell receptor beta chains below all came from one sample that was sequenced in a study of cytomegalovirus exposure and HLA in healthy donors. The PCR ran on 60 Vbeta and 13 Jbeta primers. Repertoires were generated with immunoSEQ multiplex PCR, while TCRdb's copy carries only in-frame clones and drops some. The data show 85,000 to 130,000 clones, 65% to 75% seen once. Material for sequencing was PBMCs. The source of these receptors is a female donor in good health and CMV-seronegative.

This clone was seen more than once but under ten times. The genes are TRBV14 and TRBJ2-2; 10 bases line up with TRBD1. Germline V CDR1 and CDR2: SGHDN, FVKESK. Trimming took 4 bases from V and 4 from J; bases not matched to a gene: 0. This CDR3 region has 14 residues. CDR3 in amino acids: CASSRDRGTGELFF. Here the CDR3 DNA reads TGTGCCAGCAGCCGGGACAGGGGCACCGGGGAGCTGTTTTTT.

This clone was recorded a few times. V and J are TRBV5-3 and TRBJ2-5, with 11 bases fitting TRBD1. TRBV5-3 is flagged as an ORF with uncertain function. The CDR3 length is 21 residues. J was trimmed by 1 base and V by 4 bases; bases with no gene match: 21. The CDR3 nucleotides read TGTGCCAGAAGCATCGAAAGCCGGGACAGGGGGGCACTAGCGGGCCAAGAGACCCAGTACTTC. Protein: CARSIESRDRGALAGQETQYF.

The chain recombines TRBV7-2 with TRBJ2-5; no definite D call. V was trimmed by 1 base and J by 1 base, leaving 7 bases between them. Germline V gene lookup returns CDR1 SGHTA and CDR2 FQGNSA. The CDR3 runs 14 residues. Written as DNA, the CDR3 is TGTGCCAGCAGCTTAGGCGGCTTCCAAGAGACCCAGTACTTC. Encoded protein: CASSLGGFQETQYF.

This chain connects TRBV18 to TRBJ2-4, with 10 nucleotides matching TRBD1. Germline assignment: CDR1 KGHSH and CDR2 LQKENI. Losses at the gene ends were 6 bases for V and 0 bases for J; bases not matched to a gene: 17. This CDR3 has 20 amino acids. As DNA, the CDR3 is TGTGCCAGCTCCACCATATCTCTCGACAGGGGGCCCCTAGCCAAAAACATTCAGTACTTC. Its translation: CASSTISLDRGPLAKNIQYF.

The chain uses TRBV5-1 and TRBJ2-1; a possible D gene is TRBD2 (5 bases). V was clipped by 3 bases and J by 9 bases, with 7 bases between them. Germline V gene data show CDR1 as SGHRS and CDR2 as YFSETQ. This CDR3 is 11 amino acids long. The CDR3 reads CASSYGGEQFF. As DNA, the CDR3 is TGCGCCAGCAGCTACGGAGGTGAGCAGTTCTTC.

The V gene is TRBV10-3, the J gene TRBJ1-1, with unresolved D. Germline CDR1 ENHRY, CDR2 SYGVKD. The CDR3 consists of 12 residues. V lost 0 bases to trimming and J lost 7 bases, with 6 bases between them. This chain's CDR3 is CAISESEGEAFF. In nucleotides, the CDR3 is TGTGCCATCAGTGAGTCTGAGGGTGAAGCTTTCTTT.

The chain is built from TRBV4-3 and TRBJ2-7; the match to TRBD1 covers 7 bases. The germline V gene encodes CDR1 LGHNA and CDR2 YSLEER. CDR3 size: 14 residues. Germline trimming cut 0 bases from V and 3 bases from J; bases unmatched to any gene: 2. The CDR3 DNA is TGCGCCAGCAGCCAAGAGTACAGGGGCTACGAGCAGTACTTC. It translates to CASSQEYRGYEQYF.